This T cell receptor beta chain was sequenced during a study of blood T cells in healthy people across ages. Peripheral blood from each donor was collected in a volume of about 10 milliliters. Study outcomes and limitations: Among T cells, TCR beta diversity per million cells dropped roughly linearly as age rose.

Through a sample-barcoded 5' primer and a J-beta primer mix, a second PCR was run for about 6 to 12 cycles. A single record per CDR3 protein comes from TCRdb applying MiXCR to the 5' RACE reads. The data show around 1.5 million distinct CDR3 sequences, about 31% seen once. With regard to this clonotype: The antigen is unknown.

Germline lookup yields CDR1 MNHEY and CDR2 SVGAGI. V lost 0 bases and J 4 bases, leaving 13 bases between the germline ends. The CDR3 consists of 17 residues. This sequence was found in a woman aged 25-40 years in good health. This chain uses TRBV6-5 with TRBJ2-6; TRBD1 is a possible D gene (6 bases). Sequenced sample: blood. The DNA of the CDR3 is TGTGCCAGCAGTTACTCGGGGCAGGGGACAGGGGCCAACGTCCTGACTTTC. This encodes CASSYSGQGTGANVLTF.